This T cell receptor (beta chain) was found in a study of blood T cell repertoires in COVID-19. Libraries were prepared by immunoSEQ multiplex PCR; TCRdb keeps only in-frame clonotypes and omits some of them. The repertoire holds roughly 160,000 clones, with about 90% as singletons. The CDR3 is 15 amino acids. CDR1 and CDR2 from the germline V gene are SGHNT and YYREEE (reference sequence). J lost 3 bases, V lost 4 bases, and 8 bases had no gene match. The sequence was collected from a woman in her 50s who had recovered from COVID-19. This chain uses TRBV5-4 with TRBJ2-7; 9 positions agree with TRBD2. Sequenced input: PBMCs or T cells enriched from blood (not recorded which). Here the CDR3 DNA reads TGTGCCAGCAGCCCCCCAGGGCGGGAGGGCTACGAGCAGTACTTC. Translation gives CASSPPGREGYEQYF. Filled out from reference TRBV5-4 and TRBJ2-7, the complete variable domain reads ETGVTQSPTHLIKTRGQQVTLRCSSQSGHNTVSWYQQALGQGPQFIFQYYREEENGRGNFPPRFSGLQFPNYSSELNVNALELDDSALYLCASSPPGREGYEQYFGPGTRLTVT.